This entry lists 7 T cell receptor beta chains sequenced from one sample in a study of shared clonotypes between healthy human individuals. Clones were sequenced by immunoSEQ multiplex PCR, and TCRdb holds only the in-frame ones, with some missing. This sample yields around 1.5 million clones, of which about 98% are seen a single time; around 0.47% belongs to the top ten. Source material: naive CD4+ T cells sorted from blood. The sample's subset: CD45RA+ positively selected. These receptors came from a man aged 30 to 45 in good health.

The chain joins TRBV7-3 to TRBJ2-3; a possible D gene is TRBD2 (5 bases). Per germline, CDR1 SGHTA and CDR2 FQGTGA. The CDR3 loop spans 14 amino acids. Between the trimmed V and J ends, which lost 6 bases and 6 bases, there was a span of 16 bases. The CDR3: CASSQDFRSDTQYF. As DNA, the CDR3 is TGTGCCAGCAGTCAGGACTTTCGGTCGGATACGCAGTATTTT.

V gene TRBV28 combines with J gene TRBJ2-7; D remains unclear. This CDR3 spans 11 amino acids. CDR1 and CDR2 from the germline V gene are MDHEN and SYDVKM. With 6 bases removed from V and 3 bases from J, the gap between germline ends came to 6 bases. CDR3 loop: CASRINYEQYF. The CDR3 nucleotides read TGTGCCAGCAGGATCAACTACGAGCAGTACTTC. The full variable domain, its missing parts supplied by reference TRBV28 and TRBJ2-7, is DVKVTQSSRYLVKRTGEKVFLECVQDMDHENMFWYRQDPGLGLRLIYFSYDVKMKEKGDIPEGYSVSREKKERFSLILESASTNQTSMYLCASRINYEQYFGPGTRLTVT.

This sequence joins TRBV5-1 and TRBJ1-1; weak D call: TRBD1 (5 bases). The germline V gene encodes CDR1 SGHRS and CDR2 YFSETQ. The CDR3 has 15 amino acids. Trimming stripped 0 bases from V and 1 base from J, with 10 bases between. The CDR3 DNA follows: TGCGCCAGCAGCTTGGCGGGACCCGAGAACACTGAAGCTTTCTTT. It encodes CASSLAGPENTEAFF.

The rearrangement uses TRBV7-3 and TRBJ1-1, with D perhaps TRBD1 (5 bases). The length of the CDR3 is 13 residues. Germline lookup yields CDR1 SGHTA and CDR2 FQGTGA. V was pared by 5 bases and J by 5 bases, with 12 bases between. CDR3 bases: TGTGCCAGCAGCCCGTTTCGGGGGACTGAAGCTTTCTTT. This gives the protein CASSPFRGTEAFF.

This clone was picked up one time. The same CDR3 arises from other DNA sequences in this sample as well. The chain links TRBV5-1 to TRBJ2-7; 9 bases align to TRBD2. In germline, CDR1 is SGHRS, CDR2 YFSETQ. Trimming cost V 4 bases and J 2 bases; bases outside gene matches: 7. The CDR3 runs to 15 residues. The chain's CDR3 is CASSLLAGTTYEQYF. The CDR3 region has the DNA TGCGCCAGCAGCCTTCTAGCGGGAACGACCTACGAGCAGTACTTC.

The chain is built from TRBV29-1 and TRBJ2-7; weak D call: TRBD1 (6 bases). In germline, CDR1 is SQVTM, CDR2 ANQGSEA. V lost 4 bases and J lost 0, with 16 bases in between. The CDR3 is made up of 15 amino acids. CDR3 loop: CSVGGGQRSSYEQYF. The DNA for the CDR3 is TGCAGCGTTGGTGGGGGACAAAGGAGCTCCTACGAGCAGTACTTC.

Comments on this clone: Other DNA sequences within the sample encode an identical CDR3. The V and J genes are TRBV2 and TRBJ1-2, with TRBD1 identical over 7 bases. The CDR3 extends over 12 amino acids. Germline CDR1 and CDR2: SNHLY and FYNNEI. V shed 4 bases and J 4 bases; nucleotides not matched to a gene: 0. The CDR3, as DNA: TGTGCCAGCAGTGGGGACAGCTATGGCTACACCTTC. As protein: CASSGDSYGYTF.